This entry describes one T cell receptor beta chain. The V gene's germline CDR1 is MNHEY and CDR2 SMNVEV (reference sequence). Trimming removed 5 bases at V and 0 bases at J, with 16 bases between. This CDR3 has 17 residues. The data were produced by immunoSEQ multiplex PCR, yet TCRdb's version contains in-frame clones alone and is incomplete. The table has just over 150,000 clones, 90% seen once. This record belongs to a study of T cell responses to AZD1222 COVID-19 vaccine. The J gene is TRBJ2-2, the V gene TRBV27; D is possibly TRBD1 (5 bases). This sequence was found in an adult in good health. The sequences come from peripheral blood, collected on day 0 of AZD1222 vaccination. In nucleotides, the CDR3 is TGTGCCAGCAGTCCCCCAGGGCACGAGACGAACACCGGGGAGCTGTTTTTT. Translating gives CASSPPGHETNTGELFF.